These 26 T cell receptor beta chains share one sample of origin, sequenced in a study of Ad26.COV2.S vaccination and SARS-CoV-2 variants. TCRdb's copy holds only in-frame clones and misses some; the assay was immunoSEQ multiplex PCR. The sample contains 350,000 to 600,000 clones, 80% to 90% of which appear only once. Sample treatment: about 20 received Ad26.COV2.S at low or high dose, single or two shots; about 5 received placebo; per-sample allocation not given. The investigators took samples on day 63 after the first vaccine or placebo injection. This specimen consisted of peripheral blood, obtained in a trial of Ad26.COV2.S vaccine versus placebo. These receptors all stem from a person aged 18-60 years who received the Ad26.COV2.S COVID-19 vaccine or a placebo.

The J gene is TRBJ1-5, the V gene TRBV4-3; 9 bases agree with TRBD1. Looked up from germline, CDR1 is LGHNA and CDR2 is YSLEER. CDR3 length equals 18 residues. V lost 0 bases and J lost 10; bases outside the gene matches: 16. The CDR3 spells CASSQDLDGTGWVSPQHF. CDR3 coding DNA: TGCGCCAGCAGCCAAGACCTAGATGGGACAGGGTGGGTTTCACCCCAGCATTTT.

The chain carries TRBV7-9 and TRBJ2-5; D possibly corresponds to TRBD2 (5 bases). The V end lost 5 bases, the J end lost 5 bases, and 12 bases lay between the germline ends. The CDR3 spans 13 residues. Germline V lookup: CDR1 SEHNR, CDR2 FQNEAQ (reference sequence). The chain's CDR3 is CASSPGSGETQYF. CDR3 nucleotide sequence: TGTGCCAGCAGCCCGGGGTCCGGCGAGACCCAGTACTTC.

This chain connects TRBV18 to TRBJ2-7; TRBD2 agrees at 10 bases. The CDR3 is 15 amino acids. J was trimmed by 2 bases and V by 4 bases; bases with no gene match: 5. Germline V CDR1 and CDR2: KGHSH, LQKENI. CDR3 residues: CASSQGLARTYEQYF. CDR3 coding DNA: TGTGCCAGCTCACAGGGACTAGCGAGAACCTACGAGCAGTACTTC.

The chain is built from TRBV15 and TRBJ1-6; maybe TRBD1 (6 bases). CDR1 and CDR2 (germline): LNHNV, YYDKDF (reference sequence). Trimming shortened V by 1 base and J by 14 bases, and 18 bases separated the two germline ends. This CDR3 is 15 amino acids long. The CDR3 here is CATSRGDRLKESLHF. The CDR3 DNA sequence: TGTGCCACCAGCAGAGGAGACAGGCTAAAGGAGTCCCTCCACTTT. Full variable domain (missing parts from reference TRBV15 and TRBJ1-6): DAMVIQNPRYQVTQFGKPVTLSCSQTLNHNVMYWYQQKSSQAPKLLFHYYDKDFNNEADTPDNFQSRRPNTSFCFLDIRSPGLGDTAMYLCATSRGDRLKESLHFGNGTRLTVT.

V gene TRBV28 combines with J gene TRBJ1-4; the D gene is possibly TRBD1 (6 bases). Trimming pared 2 bases from V and 6 bases from J, leaving 10 bases between. From germline, CDR1 is MDHEN and CDR2 SYDVKM. The CDR3 loop spans 14 amino acids. The CDR3 region is CASSLGGRYEKLFF. For the CDR3, the DNA is TGTGCCAGCAGTTTAGGGGGCCGTTATGAAAAACTGTTTTTT.

The V and J genes are TRBV5-5 and TRBJ2-5; no reliable D call. The CDR3 runs to 15 residues. V was trimmed by 2 bases and J by 2 bases, leaving 13 bases between them. In germline, CDR1 is SGHKS, CDR2 YYEKEE (reference sequence). This CDR3 reads CASSFLASWQETQYF. CDR3 bases: TGTGCCAGCAGCTTTTTGGCTAGTTGGCAAGAGACCCAGTACTTC.

This rearrangement joins TRBV7-3 to TRBJ2-1; TRBD1 agrees at 7 bases. In germline, CDR1 is SGHTA, CDR2 FQGTGA. This CDR3 contains 15 residues. V lost 5 bases and J lost 7; bases outside the gene matches: 11. The CDR3 nucleotides are TGTGCCAGCAGCCCGGGGACAGCCGACGCTAATGAGCAGTTCTTC. Its protein product is CASSPGTADANEQFF.

As regards this clone: Other DNA variants within this sample encode the same CDR3. V gene TRBV9 combines with J gene TRBJ1-1, with unresolved D. Trimming pared 0 bases from V and 4 bases from J, leaving 7 bases between. Per the germline V gene, CDR1 is SGDLS and CDR2 is YYNGEE. The CDR3 covers 13 residues. CDR3 region: CASSVGAGTEAFF. The CDR3 nucleotides are TGTGCCAGCAGCGTAGGTGCGGGCACTGAAGCTTTCTTT.

The chain employs TRBV19 and TRBJ1-1; the D gene is possibly TRBD1 (5 bases). The CDR3 consists of 14 residues. In germline, CDR1 is LNHDA, CDR2 SQIVND (reference sequence). Trimming took 7 bases from V and 4 from J, leaving 16 bases between them. CDR3 residues: CASMGVWTSTEAFF. The CDR3 coding sequence is TGTGCCAGTATGGGGGTCTGGACCTCCACTGAAGCTTTCTTT.

The chain couples TRBV30 to TRBJ1-1, with D tentatively TRBD1 (6 bases). The CDR3 extends over 13 amino acids. V lost 7 bases and J 6 bases, leaving 18 bases between the germline ends. CDR1 is GTSNPN, CDR2 SVGIG, per germline (reference sequence). The CDR3 DNA reads TGTGCCTCCATGATCGGGGGCGCCCCTGAAGCTTTCTTT. Protein product: CASMIGGAPEAFF. The full variable domain, in which reference TRBV30 and TRBJ1-1 provide the parts outside the CDR3, is SQTIHQWPATLVQPVGSPLSLECTVEGTSNPNLYWYRQAAGRGLQLLFYSVGIGQISSEVPQNLSASRPQDRQFILSSKKLLLSDSGFYLCASMIGGAPEAFFGQGTRLTVV.

Concerning this clone: This sample includes further DNA sequences coding for the same CDR3. In DNA form, the CDR3 reads TGCGCCAGCAGCTTGGTGCCCGGGACCAACACCGGGGAGCTGTTTTTT. Protein: CASSLVPGTNTGELFF. The rearrangement links TRBV5-1 to TRBJ2-2; D may be TRBD1 or TRBD2 (5 bases each). Germline CDR1 SGHRS, CDR2 YFSETQ. The length of the CDR3 is 16 residues. V shed 0 bases and J shed 2 bases, with 11 bases lying between them.

This chain connects TRBV6-2 or TRBV6-3 to TRBJ2-1; D gene ambiguous. Germline CDR1 is MNHEY and CDR2 is SVGEGT. The CDR3 loop spans 12 amino acids. V dropped 2 bases and J dropped 10 bases, with 9 bases sitting between them. The CDR3 DNA follows: TGTGCCAGCAGTTACCGGCCTCGGGAGCAGTTCTTC. This codes for CASSYRPREQFF.

CDR3 sequence (DNA): TGTGCCAGCAGGATGGGGGGCCTCGGGGAAAAACTGTTTTTT. It codes for CASRMGGLGEKLFF. J is TRBJ1-4 and V is TRBV6-6, with a weak D call TRBD1 (6 bases). In germline, CDR1 is MNHNY, CDR2 SVGAGI (reference sequence). Trimming took 6 bases from V and 8 from J, leaving 16 bases between them. This CDR3 spans 14 amino acids.

The rearrangement joins TRBV11-3 to TRBJ2-1, with D maybe TRBD2 (5 bases). Trimming shortened V by 4 bases and J by 6 bases, and 10 bases separated the two germline ends. CDR1 is SGHNT, CDR2 YENEEA, per germline. This CDR3 has 13 amino acids. For the CDR3, the DNA is TGTGCCAGCAGCTCGACTACCGTCAATGAGCAGTTCTTC. It is translated as CASSSTTVNEQFF. The entire variable domain, with the rest obtained from reference TRBV11-3 and TRBJ2-1, is as follows: EAGVVQSPRYKIIEKKQPVAFWCNPISGHNTLYWYLQNLGQGPELLIRYENEEAVDDSQLPKDRFSAERLKGVDSTLKIQPAELGDSAVYLCASSSTTVNEQFFGPGTRLTVL.

The rearrangement uses TRBV4-2 and TRBJ1-3, with unresolved D. CDR1 and CDR2 (germline): LGHNA, YNFKEQ. V gave up 4 bases and J gave up 2 bases, with 9 bases separating them. The CDR3 is made up of 14 amino acids. In DNA, the CDR3 is TGTGCCAGCAGCCGTGCCAGAACTGGAAACACCATATATTTT. As protein: CASSRARTGNTIYF.

The chain uses TRBV11-2 and TRBJ1-1; D is unresolved. Germline V CDR1 and CDR2: SGHAT, FQNNGV. V was shortened by 5 bases and J by 8 bases, with 9 bases between the two germline ends. This CDR3 spans 11 amino acids. This chain's CDR3 is CASSRRQEAFF. CDR3 bases: TGTGCCAGCAGCCGTCGACAAGAAGCTTTCTTT.

The chain has TRBV4-3 and TRBJ2-1; D remains unclear. CDR3 length: 11 amino acids. The V gene's germline CDR1 is LGHNA and CDR2 YSLEER. V lost 8 bases to trimming and J lost 2 bases, with 4 bases between them. The CDR3 region is CASETYNEQFF. The DNA for the CDR3 is TGCGCCAGCGAAACCTACAATGAGCAGTTCTTC.

This chain uses TRBV2 with TRBJ2-2, with no clear D. Trimming stripped 8 bases from V and 5 bases from J, with 9 bases between. CDR1 and CDR2 (germline): SNHLY, FYNNEI. CDR3 length: 12 amino acids. The CDR3 reads CASGSRTGELFF. Written as DNA, the CDR3 is TGTGCCAGCGGGTCAAGGACCGGGGAGCTGTTTTTT.

The CDR3 nucleotides are TGTGCCAGCAGCTTGGTGGGGGGAACCTATGGCTACACCTTC. Amino acid sequence: CASSLVGGTYGYTF. V gene TRBV5-5 combines with J gene TRBJ1-2, with a weak D call TRBD1 (5 bases). The CDR3 length is 14 residues. Trimming removed 0 bases at V and 4 bases at J, with 10 bases between. Germline V gene lookup returns CDR1 SGHKS and CDR2 YYEKEE (reference sequence).

The chain links TRBV7-2 to TRBJ1-3, with 8 bases fitting TRBD1. The CDR3 runs 16 residues. The V and J ends lost 0 bases and 3 bases, in that order; junction bases with no gene match: 4. The V gene's germline CDR1 is SGHTA and CDR2 FQGNSA. This CDR3 reads CASSLAYRGSGNTIYF. CDR3 in DNA: TGTGCCAGCAGCTTAGCTTACAGGGGGAGTGGAAACACCATATATTTT. The full variable domain, completed using reference TRBV7-2 and TRBJ1-3, is GAGVSQSPSNKVTEKGKDVELRCDPISGHTALYWYRQSLGQGLEFLIYFQGNSAPDKSGLPSDRFSAERTGGSVSTLTIQRTQQEDSAVYLCASSLAYRGSGNTIYFGEGSWLTVV.

The CDR3 spells CASYQGYYGYTF. The CDR3 region has the DNA TGTGCCAGCTACCAGGGGTACTATGGCTACACCTTC. The chain combines TRBV19 with TRBJ1-2, with TRBD1 as a possible D gene (6 bases). Per germline, CDR1 LNHDA and CDR2 SQIVND (reference sequence). Trimming shortened V by 9 bases and J by 3 bases, and 11 bases separated the two germline ends. The length of the CDR3 is 12 residues.

This clone has a handful of counts. The chain joins TRBV25-1 to TRBJ1-1; the match to TRBD1 covers 7 bases. The CDR3 spans 15 residues. Germline V gene data show CDR1 as MGHDK and CDR2 as SYGVNS. The V gene end was trimmed by 3 bases and the J gene end by 6 bases; junction bases not matched to a gene: 10. CDR3 in amino acids: CASSDGTVNPAEAFF. DNA of the CDR3: TGTGCCAGCAGTGACGGGACAGTTAATCCAGCTGAAGCTTTCTTT. The variable domain in full, completed from reference TRBV25-1 and TRBJ1-1, reads EADIYQTPRYLVIGTGKKITLECSQTMGHDKMYWYQQDPGMELHLIHYSYGVNSTEKGDLSSESTVSRIRTEHFPLTLESARPSHTSQYLCASSDGTVNPAEAFFGQGTRLTVV.

The CDR3 sequence is CASSGPWSYNEQFF. CDR3 DNA sequence: TGTGCCAGCAGTGGCCCTTGGTCCTACAATGAGCAGTTCTTC. V usage is TRBV28 and J usage is TRBJ2-1; D remains ambiguous. Germline assignment: CDR1 MDHEN and CDR2 SYDVKM. V was cut by 5 bases and J by 1 base, with 9 bases left in between. The CDR3 length is 14 residues.

The chain couples TRBV28 to TRBJ1-2, with TRBD1 identical over 7 bases. This CDR3 is 11 amino acids long. Germline CDR1 reads MDHEN; CDR2 reads SYDVKM. V gave up 3 bases and J gave up 10 bases; unmatched junction bases: 2. The CDR3 DNA follows: TGTGCCAGCAGTTTTGACAGGGACTACACCTTC. This encodes CASSFDRDYTF.

The sample holds a few counts of this clone. This chain uses TRBV11-3 with TRBJ1-2; weak D call: TRBD1 (5 bases). Trimming took off 3 bases at V and 2 bases at J, with 10 bases between the two ends. The length of the CDR3 is 14 residues. Germline-derived CDR1 and CDR2 are SGHNT and YENEEA. CDR3 region: CASSFVRANYGYTF. Here the CDR3 DNA reads TGTGCCAGCAGCTTCGTCAGGGCCAACTATGGCTACACCTTC.

This sequence joins TRBV7-2 and TRBJ1-5; D uncertain. CDR3 length: 16 residues. The V gene lost 4 bases and the J gene lost 2 bases, with 15 bases spanning the gap. The germline gives CDR1 SGHTA, CDR2 FQGNSA. The CDR3 loop is CASSSGGPGGNQPQHF. CDR3 DNA: TGTGCCAGCAGCTCTGGAGGACCCGGCGGCAATCAGCCCCAGCATTTT.